This TCR beta chain was captured in a study of blood T cell repertoires in COVID-19. Study details: Acute and convalescent COVID-19 samples came from the United States, Italy and Spain.

This CDR3 spans 14 amino acids. Per the germline V gene, CDR1 is MNHEY and CDR2 is SVGAGI. With 2 bases removed from V and 8 bases from J, the gap between germline ends came to 15 bases. Some clones are missing from TCRdb's copy, which holds only in-frame ones; the method was immunoSEQ multiplex PCR. The profile shows 100,000 or so clones, approximately 92% of them singletons. The sequence was obtained from a man in his 70s with acute or convalescent COVID-19. The sample was peripheral blood. The V and J genes are TRBV6-5 and TRBJ1-1; D possibly corresponds to TRBD1 (6 bases). The CDR3 sequence: CASSYGIQGLEAFF. The CDR3 coding sequence is TGTGCCAGCAGTTACGGAATACAGGGCTTAGAAGCTTTCTTT.